The 9 T cell receptor beta chains given below trace back to one sample, sequenced in a study of long-term antiretroviral therapy in people with HIV. The immunoSEQ assay was v3.0, run at survey level. The method was immunoSEQ multiplex PCR; TCRdb's version includes in-frame clones alone and lacks a portion of them. The table lists fewer than 35,000 clones, 97% of them singletons. Sequencing was performed on unsorted PBMCs, taken 6.9 years after starting antiretroviral therapy. These receptors all come from a man aged 25-45 years with HIV.

This clone was detected only once. This sequence joins TRBV4-3 and TRBJ2-7; D may be TRBD2 (5 bases). Trimming left V 0 bases short and J 3 bases short, with 12 bases between. Looked up from germline, CDR1 is LGHNA and CDR2 is YSLEER. This CDR3 contains 15 residues. The CDR3, as DNA: TGCGCCAGCAGCCAAGAGGAGGAGATCCTCTACGAGCAGTACTTC. Translation gives CASSQEEEILYEQYF.

The rearrangement links TRBV10-3 to TRBJ2-5; D is undetermined. The CDR3 consists of 14 residues. In germline, CDR1 is ENHRY, CDR2 SYGVKD. V dropped 5 bases and J dropped 0 bases, with 10 bases sitting between them. The CDR3 region is CAISILYDQETQYF. In nucleotides, the CDR3 is TGTGCCATCAGTATACTTTACGACCAAGAGACCCAGTACTTC.

The CDR3 loop is CASSLAGQTYEQYF. The DNA for the CDR3 is TGTGCCAGCAGCTTGGCGGGACAGACCTACGAGCAGTACTTC. The chain links TRBV11-1 to TRBJ2-7, with a weak D call TRBD1 (7 bases). The CDR3 sequence is 14 residues long. Trimming took off 3 bases at V and 2 bases at J, with 11 bases between the two ends. The germline V gene encodes CDR1 SGHAT and CDR2 FQDESV (reference sequence).

The chain employs TRBV6-5 and TRBJ2-7; D tentatively reads TRBD1 or TRBD2 (5 bases each). The CDR3 covers 14 residues. Germline CDR1 reads MNHEY; CDR2 reads SVGAGI. V lost 5 bases and J lost 0, with 11 bases in between. This CDR3 reads CASSRAGSSYEQYF. CDR3 nucleotides: TGTGCCAGCAGTAGGGCAGGGAGCTCCTACGAGCAGTACTTC.

The gene calls are TRBV30 and TRBJ2-7, with 10 bases matching TRBD2. The V and J ends lost 4 bases and 3 bases, in that order; junction bases with no gene match: 3. This CDR3 has 13 amino acids. Per germline, CDR1 GTSNPN and CDR2 SVGIG (reference sequence). The CDR3: CAWMPSGSYEQYF. DNA for the CDR3: TGTGCCTGGATGCCTAGCGGGAGCTACGAGCAGTACTTC.

The rearrangement links TRBV4-3 to TRBJ1-4; no reliable D call. V shed 4 bases and J shed 8 bases, with 17 bases lying between them. CDR3 length equals 15 residues. CDR1 and CDR2 from the germline V gene are LGHNA and YSLEER. CDR3 region: CASSPGNGGPEKLFF. CDR3 sequence (DNA): TGCGCCAGCAGCCCGGGGAACGGAGGCCCCGAAAAACTGTTTTTT.

This chain uses TRBV19 with TRBJ2-1, with TRBD2 matching 10 bases. Germline V gives CDR1 LNHDA, CDR2 SQIVND (reference sequence). The CDR3 covers 15 residues. The V segment lost 6 bases and the J segment 10 bases; nucleotides outside the gene matches: 12. CDR3 coding DNA: TGTGCCAGTAGCGGACTAGCGGCCACCGTCGGGGAGCAGTTCTTC. Amino acids: CASSGLAATVGEQFF.

The chain couples TRBV19 to TRBJ2-1; 9 bases match TRBD1. V was clipped by 7 bases and J by 7 bases; unmatched bases: 11. This CDR3 has 15 amino acids. Germline-derived CDR1 and CDR2 are LNHDA and SQIVND (reference sequence). The CDR3 coding sequence is TGTGCCAGTAACCTGCCGGGACAGGGCGCAAATGAGCAGTTCTTC. It encodes CASNLPGQGANEQFF.

The rearrangement links TRBV19 to TRBJ2-1; maybe TRBD2 (6 bases). V shed 5 bases and J shed 10 bases, with 18 bases lying between them. Germline lookup yields CDR1 LNHDA and CDR2 SQIVND (reference sequence). This CDR3 is built from 14 residues. The CDR3 coding sequence is TGTGCCAGTAGTGGGGGACCGGCGGGGCGAGAGCAGTTCTTC. Translation: CASSGGPAGREQFF.